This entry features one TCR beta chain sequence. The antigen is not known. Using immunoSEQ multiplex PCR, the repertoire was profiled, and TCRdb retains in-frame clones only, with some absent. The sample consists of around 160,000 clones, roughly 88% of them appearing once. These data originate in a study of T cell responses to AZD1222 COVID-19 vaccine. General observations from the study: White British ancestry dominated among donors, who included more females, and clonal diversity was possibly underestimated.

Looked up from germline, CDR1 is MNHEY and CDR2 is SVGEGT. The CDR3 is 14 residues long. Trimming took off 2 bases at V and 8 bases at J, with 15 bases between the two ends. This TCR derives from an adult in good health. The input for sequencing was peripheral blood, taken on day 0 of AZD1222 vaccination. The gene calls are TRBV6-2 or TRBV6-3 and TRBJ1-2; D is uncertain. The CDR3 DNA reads TGTGCCAGCAGTTACCTCGGGGAGCCTCGGGGCTACACCTTC. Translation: CASSYLGEPRGYTF.